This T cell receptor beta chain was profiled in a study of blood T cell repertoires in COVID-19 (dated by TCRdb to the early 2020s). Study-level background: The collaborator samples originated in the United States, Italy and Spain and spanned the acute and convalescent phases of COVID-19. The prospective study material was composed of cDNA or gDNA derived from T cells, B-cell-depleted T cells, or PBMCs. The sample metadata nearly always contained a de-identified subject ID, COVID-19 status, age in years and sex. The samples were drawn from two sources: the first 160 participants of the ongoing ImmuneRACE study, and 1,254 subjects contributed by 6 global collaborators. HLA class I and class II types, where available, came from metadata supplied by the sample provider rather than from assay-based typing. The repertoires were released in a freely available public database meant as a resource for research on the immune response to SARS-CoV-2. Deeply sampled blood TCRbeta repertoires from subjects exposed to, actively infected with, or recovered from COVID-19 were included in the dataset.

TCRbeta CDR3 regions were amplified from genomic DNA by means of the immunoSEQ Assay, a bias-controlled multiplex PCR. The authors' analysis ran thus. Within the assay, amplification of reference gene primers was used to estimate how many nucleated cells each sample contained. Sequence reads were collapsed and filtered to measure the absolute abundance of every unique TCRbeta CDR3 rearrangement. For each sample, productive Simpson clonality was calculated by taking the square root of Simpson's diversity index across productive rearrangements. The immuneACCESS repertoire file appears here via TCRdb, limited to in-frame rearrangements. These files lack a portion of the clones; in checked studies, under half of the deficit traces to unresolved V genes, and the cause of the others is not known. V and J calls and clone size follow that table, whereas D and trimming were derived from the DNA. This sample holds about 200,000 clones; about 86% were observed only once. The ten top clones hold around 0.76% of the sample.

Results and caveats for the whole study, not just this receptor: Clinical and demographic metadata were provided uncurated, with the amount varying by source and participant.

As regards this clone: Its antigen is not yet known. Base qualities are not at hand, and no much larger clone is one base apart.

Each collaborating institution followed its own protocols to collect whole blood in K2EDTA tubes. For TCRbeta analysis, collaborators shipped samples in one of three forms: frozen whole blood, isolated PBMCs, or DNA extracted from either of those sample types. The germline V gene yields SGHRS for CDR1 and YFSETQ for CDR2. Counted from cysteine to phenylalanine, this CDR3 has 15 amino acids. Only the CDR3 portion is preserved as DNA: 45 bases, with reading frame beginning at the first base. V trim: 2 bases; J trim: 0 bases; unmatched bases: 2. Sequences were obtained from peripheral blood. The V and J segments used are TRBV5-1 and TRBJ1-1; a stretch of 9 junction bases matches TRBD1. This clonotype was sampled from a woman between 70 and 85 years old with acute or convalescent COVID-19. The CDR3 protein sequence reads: CASSFGDRVNTEAFF. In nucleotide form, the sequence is TGCGCCAGCAGCTTCGGGGACAGGGTGAACACTGAAGCTTTCTTT.